The 7 T cell receptor beta chains below all came from one sample that was sequenced in a study of beta chain features in type 1 diabetes. Of the isolated RNA, all was reverse transcribed, and so the sequenced material was expressed TCRB transcripts. Using immunoSEQ multiplex PCR, the repertoire was profiled, and TCRdb retains in-frame clones only, with some absent. This table has about 900,000 clones, 15% to 20% appearing once. Sequenced sample: naive CD4+ T cells from blood. The source of these receptors is a woman younger than 30 in good health.

This chain joins TRBV6-5 and TRBJ1-1; 7 nucleotides line up with TRBD1. CDR1 MNHEY and CDR2 SVGAGI come from the germline V gene. This CDR3 contains 14 residues. Unmatched junction bases numbered 6, after V lost 5 bases and J lost 3 bases. The CDR3 sequence is CASSPTGKDTEAFF. The CDR3, as DNA: TGTGCCAGCAGTCCGACAGGGAAGGACACTGAAGCTTTCTTT.

The chain is built from TRBV7-9 and TRBJ2-7, with no clear D. In germline, CDR1 is SEHNR, CDR2 FQNEAQ (reference sequence). CDR3 length equals 15 residues. V was shortened by 1 base and J by 3 bases, with 13 bases between the two germline ends. The CDR3 coding sequence is TGTGCCAGCAGCTTAGGCGGCGGCTACCACTACGAGCAGTACTTC. It yields the protein CASSLGGGYHYEQYF.

The V gene is TRBV5-1, the J gene TRBJ2-1, with D tentatively TRBD2 (6 bases). V shed 4 bases and J shed 8 bases, with 19 bases lying between them. This CDR3 is 15 amino acids long. Germline V gives CDR1 SGHRS, CDR2 YFSETQ. CDR3 bases: TGCGCCAGCAGCACCCTAGAGCGGGCCGGGGATGAGCAGTTCTTC. Its translation is CASSTLERAGDEQFF.

The sample holds a few counts of this clone. The chain carries TRBV7-9 and TRBJ2-5; D not certain. V gave up 4 bases and J gave up 5 bases, with 11 bases separating them. There are 13 residues in the CDR3. Germline V gene sequence: CDR1 SEHNR, CDR2 FQNEAQ (reference sequence). CDR3 amino acids: CASSWNLRETQYF. Here the CDR3 DNA reads TGTGCCAGCAGCTGGAACCTTAGGGAGACCCAGTACTTC.

The table lists this clone with a few counts. V usage is TRBV2 and J usage is TRBJ2-7, with 7 positions matching TRBD1. J was trimmed by 4 bases and V by 4 bases; bases with no gene match: 4. CDR3 length: 13 residues. From germline, CDR1 is SNHLY and CDR2 FYNNEI. The CDR3 spells CASSVRQGYEQYF. Here the CDR3 DNA reads TGTGCCAGCAGTGTTCGACAGGGTTACGAGCAGTACTTC.

This clone has only a few counts. The chain employs TRBV15 and TRBJ1-2; maybe TRBD1 (6 bases). Germline V gives CDR1 LNHNV, CDR2 YYDKDF (reference sequence). The V end was cut by 5 bases, the J end by 3 bases, with 13 bases between. The CDR3 runs 14 residues. CDR3 loop: CATSVGNRDYGYTF. The CDR3 DNA reads TGTGCCACCAGCGTGGGCAACAGGGACTATGGCTACACCTTC.

This clone was observed a few times. J is TRBJ2-7 and V is TRBV28, with a possible D match to TRBD2 (6 bases). The germline CDR1 and CDR2 sequences are MDHEN and SYDVKM. Trimming took 6 bases from V and 1 from J, leaving 13 bases between them. The CDR3 runs 14 residues. CDR3 loop: CASRGWGESYEQYF. The CDR3 coding sequence is TGTGCCAGCAGGGGATGGGGGGAGTCCTACGAGCAGTACTTC.